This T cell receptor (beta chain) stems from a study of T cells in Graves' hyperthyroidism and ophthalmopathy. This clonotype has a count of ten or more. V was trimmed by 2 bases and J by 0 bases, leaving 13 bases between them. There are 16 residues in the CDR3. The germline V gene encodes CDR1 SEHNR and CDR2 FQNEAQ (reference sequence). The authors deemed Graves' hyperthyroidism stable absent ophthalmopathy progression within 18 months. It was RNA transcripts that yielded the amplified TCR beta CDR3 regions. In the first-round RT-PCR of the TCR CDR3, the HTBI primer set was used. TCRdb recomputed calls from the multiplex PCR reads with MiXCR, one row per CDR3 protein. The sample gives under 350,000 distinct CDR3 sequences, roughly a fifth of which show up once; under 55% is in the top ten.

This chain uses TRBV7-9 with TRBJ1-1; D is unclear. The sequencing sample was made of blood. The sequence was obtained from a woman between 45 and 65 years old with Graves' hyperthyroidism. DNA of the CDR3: TGTGCCAGCAGCTTATTTGAGGAACGGTTGAACACTGAAGCTTTCTTT. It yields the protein CASSLFEERLNTEAFF. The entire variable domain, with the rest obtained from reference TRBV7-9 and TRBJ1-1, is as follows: DTGVSQNPRHKITKRGQNVTFRCDPISEHNRLYWYRQTLGQGPEFLTYFQNEAQLEKSRLLSDRFSAERPKGSFSTLEIQRTEQGDSAMYLCASSLFEERLNTEAFFGQGTRLTVV.